A single T cell receptor beta chain is shown here with its context. Its cognate antigen is unknown. This specimen belongs to a study of post-analysis software for immune sequencing data. Built from TCR beta cDNA, the libraries had unique molecular identifiers in them. T cells numbering roughly 1 to 10 million yielded cDNA molecules that totaled about 500,000. TCRdb redid the calling of the PCR reads with MiXCR, one entry per CDR3 protein. The sample lists roughly 620,000 distinct CDR3 sequences, around 40% occurring once. Findings and caveats of the study: The authors found that F measure strongly co-clustered same-batch samples. For normalized Chao1 diversity, multiple sclerosis patients scored significantly lower than controls did.

The clonotype was recovered from a girl aged 5-17 years with multiple sclerosis. Sequencing used blood.

The chain's CDR3 is CASFRTGEYGYTF. The CDR3 nucleotides are TGTGCCAGCTTCCGGACAGGGGAGTATGGCTACACCTTC. The rearrangement links TRBV5-4 to TRBJ1-2; TRBD1 aligns across 9 bases. J was trimmed by 5 bases and V by 7 bases; bases with no gene match: 6. The CDR3 loop spans 13 amino acids. The V gene's germline CDR1 is SGHNT and CDR2 YYREEE (reference sequence).